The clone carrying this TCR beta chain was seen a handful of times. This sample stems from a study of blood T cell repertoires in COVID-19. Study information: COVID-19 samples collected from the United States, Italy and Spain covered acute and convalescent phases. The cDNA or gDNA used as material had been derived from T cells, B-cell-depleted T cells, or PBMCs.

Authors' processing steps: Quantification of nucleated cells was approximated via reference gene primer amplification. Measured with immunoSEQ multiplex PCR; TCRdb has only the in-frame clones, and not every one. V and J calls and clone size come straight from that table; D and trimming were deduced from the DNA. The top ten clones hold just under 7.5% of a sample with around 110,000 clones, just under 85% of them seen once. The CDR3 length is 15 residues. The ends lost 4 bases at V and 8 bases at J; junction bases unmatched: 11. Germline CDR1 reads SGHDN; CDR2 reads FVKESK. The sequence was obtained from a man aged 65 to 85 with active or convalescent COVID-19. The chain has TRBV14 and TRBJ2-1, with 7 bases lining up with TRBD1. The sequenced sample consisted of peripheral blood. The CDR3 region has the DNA TGTGCCAGCAGCCGCAAAGGGGGCGTAGGTTATGAGCAGTTCTTC. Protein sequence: CASSRKGGVGYEQFF.